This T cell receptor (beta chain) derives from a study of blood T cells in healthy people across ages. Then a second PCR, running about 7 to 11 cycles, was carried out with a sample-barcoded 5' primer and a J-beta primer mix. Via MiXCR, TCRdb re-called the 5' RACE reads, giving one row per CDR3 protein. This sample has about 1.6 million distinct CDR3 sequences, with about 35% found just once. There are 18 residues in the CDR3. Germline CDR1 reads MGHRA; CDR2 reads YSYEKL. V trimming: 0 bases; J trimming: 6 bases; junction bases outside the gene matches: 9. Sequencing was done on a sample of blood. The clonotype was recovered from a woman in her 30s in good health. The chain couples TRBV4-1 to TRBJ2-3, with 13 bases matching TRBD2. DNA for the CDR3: TGCGCCAGCAGCCAAGATGGACTAGCGGGGGCCCAAGGGGATACGCAGTATTTT. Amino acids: CASSQDGLAGAQGDTQYF.